One sample yielded the 4 T cell receptor beta chains listed below, sequenced in a study of identical twins. TCRdb re-called the 5' RACE reads through MiXCR, storing one row per CDR3 protein. The sample has some 900,000 distinct CDR3 sequences, approximately 13% seen once. The same data also contributed to another study, on yellow fever vaccine responses in identical twins.

Sequenced: PBMCs. The origin of the receptors is a woman between 18 and 30 years old in good health.

This clonotype was picked up a small number of times. V is TRBV3-1 and J is TRBJ2-7; D gene uncertain. The CDR3 consists of 14 residues. CDR1 is LGHDT and CDR2 is YNNKEL in the germline V gene (reference sequence). The germline V and J ends were trimmed by 3 bases and 3 bases, with 12 bases remaining between them. This chain's CDR3 is CASSQGGIDYEQYF. For the CDR3, the DNA is TGTGCCAGCAGCCAGGGCGGTATAGACTACGAGCAGTACTTC.

This clonotype was seen at least ten times. This chain uses TRBV9 with TRBJ2-3; 10 bases are shared with TRBD2. Germline V lookup: CDR1 SGDLS, CDR2 YYNGEE. V shed 3 bases, J shed 1 base, and the junction held 8 bases outside the gene matches. CDR3 size: 17 residues. As DNA, the CDR3 is TGTGCCAGCAGCGAGTCCCCCGGGACTAGCGGCACAGATACGCAGTATTTT. Protein product: CASSESPGTSGTDTQYF.

This clonotype came up many times. The gene calls are TRBV2 and TRBJ2-3, with D possibly being TRBD2 (6 bases). The V gene lost 8 bases and the J gene lost 3 bases, with 12 bases spanning the gap. Germline loops: CDR1 SNHLY, CDR2 FYNNEI. This CDR3 is 13 amino acids long. CDR3 in amino acids: CASDGRLTDTQYF. The CDR3 nucleotides read TGTGCCAGCGACGGGAGACTTACAGATACGCAGTATTTT.

A few counts support this clonotype. V is TRBV7-8 and J is TRBJ2-7, with D possibly matching TRBD2 (6 bases). The CDR3 has 12 amino acids. Trimming shortened V by 8 bases and J by 2 bases, and 10 bases separated the two germline ends. CDR1 is SGHVS, CDR2 FQNEAQ, per germline. The CDR3 here is CASGRNTYEQYF. The CDR3 DNA sequence: TGTGCCAGCGGGAGGAATACCTACGAGCAGTACTTC. The full variable domain, completed using reference TRBV7-8 and TRBJ2-7, is GAGVSQSPRYKVAKRGQDVALRCDPISGHVSLFWYQQALGQGPEFLTYFQNEAQLDKSGLPSDRFFAERPEGSVSTLKIQRTQQEDSAVYLCASGRNTYEQYFGPGTRLTVT.